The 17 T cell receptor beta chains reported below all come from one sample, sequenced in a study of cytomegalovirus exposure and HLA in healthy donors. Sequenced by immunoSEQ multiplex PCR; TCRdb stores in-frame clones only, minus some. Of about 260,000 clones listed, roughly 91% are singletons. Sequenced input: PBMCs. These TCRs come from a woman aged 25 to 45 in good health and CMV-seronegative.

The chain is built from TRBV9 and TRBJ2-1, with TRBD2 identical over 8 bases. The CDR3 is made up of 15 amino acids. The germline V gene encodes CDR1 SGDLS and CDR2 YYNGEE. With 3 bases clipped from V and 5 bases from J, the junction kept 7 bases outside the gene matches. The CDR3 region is CASSGSGTRDNEQFF. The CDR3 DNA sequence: TGTGCCAGCAGCGGATCCGGGACTAGGGACAATGAGCAGTTCTTC.

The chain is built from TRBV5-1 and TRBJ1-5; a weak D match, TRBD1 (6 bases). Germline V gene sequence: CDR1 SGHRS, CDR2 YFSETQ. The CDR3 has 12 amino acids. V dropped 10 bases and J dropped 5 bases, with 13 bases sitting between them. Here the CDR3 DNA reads TGCGCCGGGAGCGCAGGGGATCAGCCCCAGCATTTT. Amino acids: CAGSAGDQPQHF.

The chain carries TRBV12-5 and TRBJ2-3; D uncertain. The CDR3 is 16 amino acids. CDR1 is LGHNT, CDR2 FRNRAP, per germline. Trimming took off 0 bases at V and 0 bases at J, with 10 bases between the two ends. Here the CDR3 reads CASGLVLRQSTDTQYF. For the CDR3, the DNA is TGTGCTAGTGGTTTGGTACTTCGGCAGAGCACAGATACGCAGTATTTT. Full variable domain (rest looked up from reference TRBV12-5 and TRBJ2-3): DARVTQTPRHKVTEMGQEVTMRCQPILGHNTVFWYRQTMMQGLELLAYFRNRAPLDDSGMPKDRFSAEMPDATLATLKIQPSEPRDSAVYFCASGLVLRQSTDTQYFGPGTRLTVL.

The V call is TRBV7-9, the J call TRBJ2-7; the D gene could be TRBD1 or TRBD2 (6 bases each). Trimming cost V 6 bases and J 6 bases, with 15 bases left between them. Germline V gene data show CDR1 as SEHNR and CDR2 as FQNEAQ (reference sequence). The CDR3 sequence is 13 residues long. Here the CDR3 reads CASSQTGRLEQYF. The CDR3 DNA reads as TGTGCCAGCAGTCAAACAGGGAGGCTCGAGCAGTACTTC.

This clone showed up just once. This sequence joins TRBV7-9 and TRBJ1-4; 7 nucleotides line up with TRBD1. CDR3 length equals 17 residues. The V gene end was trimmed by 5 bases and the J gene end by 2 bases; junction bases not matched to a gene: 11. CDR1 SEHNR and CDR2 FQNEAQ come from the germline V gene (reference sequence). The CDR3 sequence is CASSPARTGLTNEKLFF. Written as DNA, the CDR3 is TGTGCCAGCAGCCCAGCCCGGACAGGTCTCACTAATGAAAAACTGTTTTTT.

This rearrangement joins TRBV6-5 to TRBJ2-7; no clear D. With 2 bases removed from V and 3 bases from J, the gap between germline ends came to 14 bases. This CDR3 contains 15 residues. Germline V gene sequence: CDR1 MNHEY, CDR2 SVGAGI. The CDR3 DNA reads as TGTGCCAGCAGTTACGCGCCCCCATTTAGCTACGAGCAGTACTTC. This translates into CASSYAPPFSYEQYF.

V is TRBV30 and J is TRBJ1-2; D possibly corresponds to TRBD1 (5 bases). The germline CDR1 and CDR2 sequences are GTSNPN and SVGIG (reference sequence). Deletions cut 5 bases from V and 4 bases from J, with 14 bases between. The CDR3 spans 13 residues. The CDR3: CAWLARDGYGYTF. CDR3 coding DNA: TGTGCCTGGCTAGCAAGGGACGGCTATGGCTACACCTTC.

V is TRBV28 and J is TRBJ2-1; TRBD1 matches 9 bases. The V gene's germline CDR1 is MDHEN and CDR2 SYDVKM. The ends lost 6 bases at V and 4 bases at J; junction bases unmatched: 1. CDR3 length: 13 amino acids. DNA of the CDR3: TGTGCCAGCAGCGACAGGGGGTACAATGAGCAGTTCTTC. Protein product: CASSDRGYNEQFF.

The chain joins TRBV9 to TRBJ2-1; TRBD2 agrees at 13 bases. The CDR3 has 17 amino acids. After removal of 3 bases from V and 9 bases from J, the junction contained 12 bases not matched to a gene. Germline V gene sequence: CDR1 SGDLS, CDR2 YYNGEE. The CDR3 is CASSEGVWTSGSSEQFF. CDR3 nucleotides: TGTGCCAGCAGCGAAGGGGTATGGACTAGCGGGAGCAGTGAGCAGTTCTTC.

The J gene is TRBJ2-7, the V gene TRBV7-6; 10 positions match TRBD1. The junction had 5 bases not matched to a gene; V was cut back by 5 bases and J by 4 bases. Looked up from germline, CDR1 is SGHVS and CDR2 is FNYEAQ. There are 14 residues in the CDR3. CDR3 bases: TGTGCCAGCAGCATAAGACAGGGGGCGTACGAGCAGTACTTC. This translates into CASSIRQGAYEQYF.

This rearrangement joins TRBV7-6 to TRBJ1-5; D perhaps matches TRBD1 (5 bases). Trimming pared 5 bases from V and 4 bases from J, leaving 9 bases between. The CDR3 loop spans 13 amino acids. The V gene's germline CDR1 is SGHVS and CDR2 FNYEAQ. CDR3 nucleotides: TGTGCCAGCAGCCCCCGACAGAATCAGCCCCAGCATTTT. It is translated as CASSPRQNQPQHF.

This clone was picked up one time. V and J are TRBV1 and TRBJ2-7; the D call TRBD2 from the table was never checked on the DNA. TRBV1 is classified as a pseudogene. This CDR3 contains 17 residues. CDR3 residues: CTSSQEGRWRPSYEQYF. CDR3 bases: TGCACCAGCAGCCAAGAGGGGAGATGGAGACCGTCCTACGAGCAGTACTTC.

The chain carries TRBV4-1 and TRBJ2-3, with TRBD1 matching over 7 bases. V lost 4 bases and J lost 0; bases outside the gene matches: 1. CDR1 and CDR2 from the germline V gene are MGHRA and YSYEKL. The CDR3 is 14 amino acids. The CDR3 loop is CASSRQGSTDTQYF. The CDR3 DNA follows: TGCGCCAGCAGCCGACAGGGAAGCACAGATACGCAGTATTTT.

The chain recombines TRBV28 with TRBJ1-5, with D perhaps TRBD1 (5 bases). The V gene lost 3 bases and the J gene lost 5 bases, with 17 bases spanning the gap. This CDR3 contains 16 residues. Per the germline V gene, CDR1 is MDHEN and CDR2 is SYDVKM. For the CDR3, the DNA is TGTGCCAGCAGTTTCTCACCCTTTGGGGGGGATCAGCCCCAGCATTTT. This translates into CASSFSPFGGDQPQHF.

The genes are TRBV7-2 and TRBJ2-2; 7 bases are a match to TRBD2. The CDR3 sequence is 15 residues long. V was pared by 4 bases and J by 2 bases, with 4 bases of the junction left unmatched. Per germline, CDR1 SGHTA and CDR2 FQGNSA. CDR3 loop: CASSSTSSNTGELFF. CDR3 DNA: TGTGCCAGCAGCTCGACTAGCAGTAACACCGGGGAGCTGTTTTTT.

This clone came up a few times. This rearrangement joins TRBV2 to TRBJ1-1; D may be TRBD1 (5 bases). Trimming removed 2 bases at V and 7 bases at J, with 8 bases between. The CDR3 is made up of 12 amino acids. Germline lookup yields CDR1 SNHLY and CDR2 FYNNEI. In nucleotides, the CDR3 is TGTGCCAGCAGTGAAAGGCAGGGTGAAGCTTTCTTT. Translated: CASSERQGEAFF.

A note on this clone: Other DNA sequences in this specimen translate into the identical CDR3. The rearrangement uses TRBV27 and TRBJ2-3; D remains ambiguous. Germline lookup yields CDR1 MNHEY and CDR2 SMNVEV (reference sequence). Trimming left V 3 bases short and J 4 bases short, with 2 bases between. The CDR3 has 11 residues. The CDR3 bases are TGTGCCAGCAGTTTGGCAGATACGCAGTATTTT. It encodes CASSLADTQYF.